The clone carrying this TCR beta chain was seen at least ten times. What it binds is unknown. This CDR3 is 15 amino acids long. Germline assignment: CDR1 MGHRA and CDR2 YSYEKL. The V gene lost 0 bases and the J gene lost 2 bases, with 9 bases spanning the gap. The sample originates from a study of neurological immune-mediated disorders. Overall study results and limits: None of the CDR3 amino acid sequences of expanded clones were shared across subjects, and this suggested private repertoires in all groups.

The sample's time point: technical triplicate 1. A total of 2 million PBMCs stored at -80 degrees C provided the unsorted libraries. Each sequencing run yielded over 190 million TCR-beta sequences from 15-18 subjects. TCRdb processed the 5' RACE reads anew with MiXCR; each CDR3 protein has one entry. The sample has 40,000 or so distinct CDR3 sequences, approximately 10% seen once; the top ten hold around 4%. This sequence originates from a man aged 55 to 69 with HTLV-1-associated myelopathy (HAM/TSP). Specimen: PBMCs. V and J are TRBV4-1 and TRBJ2-3; D uncertain. CDR3 sequence: CASSQDLADTDTQYF. DNA of the CDR3: TGCGCCAGCAGCCAAGATCTGGCAGACACAGATACGCAGTATTTT.